The following is a T cell receptor (beta chain) sequence with its context. The antigen is not known. Two oligonucleotides, mixed equimolar, formed the beta constant-region primer covering TRBC1 and TRBC2. Nested alpha and beta constant-region primers with the SP2 primer drove four PCR rounds on ligated cDNA. TCRdb re-called the UMI-ligation and nested PCR reads through MiXCR, storing one row per CDR3 protein. The sample includes approximately 140,000 distinct CDR3 sequences, around 15% of them seen just once. The CDR3 sequence is 15 residues long. V was pared by 3 bases and J by 0 bases, with 3 bases of the junction left unmatched. Germline CDR1 and CDR2: SGHVS and FQNEAQ. These data belong to a study of naive and memory T cell subsets. Regarding the study as a whole: Gini index rose across naive, CM, EM and EMRA in CD4 and CD8. Clonotypes here are unpaired alpha or beta chain sequences.

CD4+ T cell IFNgamma after overnight CMV lysate exposure gave donor CMV status. The origin of this receptor is a human donor in good health. The chain has TRBV7-8 and TRBJ2-7, with 9 nucleotides matching TRBD1. The sequenced material came from naive CD4+ T cells from blood. CDR3 loop: CASSFGQGHSYEQYF. The CDR3 DNA reads TGTGCCAGCAGCTTCGGACAGGGGCACTCCTACGAGCAGTACTTC.